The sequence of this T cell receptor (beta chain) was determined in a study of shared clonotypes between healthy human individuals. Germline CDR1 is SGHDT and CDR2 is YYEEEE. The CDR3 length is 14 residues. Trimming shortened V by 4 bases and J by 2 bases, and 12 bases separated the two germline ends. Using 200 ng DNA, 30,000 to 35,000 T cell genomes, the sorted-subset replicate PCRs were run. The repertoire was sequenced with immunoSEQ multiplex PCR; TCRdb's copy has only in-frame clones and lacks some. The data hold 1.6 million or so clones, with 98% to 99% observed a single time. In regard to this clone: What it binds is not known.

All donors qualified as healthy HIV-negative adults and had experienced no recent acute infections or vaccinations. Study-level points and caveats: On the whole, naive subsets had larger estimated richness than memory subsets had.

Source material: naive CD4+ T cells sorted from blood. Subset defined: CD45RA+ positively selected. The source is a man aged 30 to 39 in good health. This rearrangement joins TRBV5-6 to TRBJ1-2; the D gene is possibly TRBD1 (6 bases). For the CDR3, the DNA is TGTGCCAGCAGCCAGGGGACGGTGAACTATGGCTACACCTTC. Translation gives CASSQGTVNYGYTF. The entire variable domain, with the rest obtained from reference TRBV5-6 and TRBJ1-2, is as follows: DAGVTQSPTHLIKTRGQQVTLRCSPKSGHDTVSWYQQALGQGPQFIFQYYEEEERQRGNFPDRFSGHQFPNYSSELNVNALLLGDSALYLCASSQGTVNYGYTFGSGTRLTVV.